A single sample is the source of the 32 T cell receptor beta chains below, sequenced in a study of preoperative IRX-2 immunotherapy in early breast cancer. This sample's treatment: preoperative locoregional IRX-2 cytokine immunotherapy. Method: immunoSEQ multiplex PCR; TCRdb's copy keeps in-frame clones and lacks some. The profile shows almost 35,000 clones, nearly 95% of them singletons. Collection took place from a patient treated with IRX-2 immunotherapy. The receptors were gathered from a human donor with breast cancer.

The chain recombines TRBV7-2 with TRBJ1-2; no firm D call. The germline CDR1 and CDR2 sequences are SGHTA and FQGNSA. This CDR3 comprises 14 residues. Deletions cut 5 bases from V and 4 bases from J, with 14 bases between. In DNA form, the CDR3 reads TGTGCCAGCAGCACTTCGGGCCTCGGCTATGGCTACACCTTC. It encodes CASSTSGLGYGYTF.

The chain combines TRBV5-4 with TRBJ1-1, with TRBD1 matching 9 bases. Germline assignment: CDR1 SGHNT and CDR2 YYREEE (reference sequence). The CDR3 sequence is 14 residues long. V lost 4 bases and J lost 6; bases outside the gene matches: 7. The CDR3 bases are TGTGCCAGCAGCCCGCGGACAGGGGATCCTGAAGCTTTCTTT. It specifies CASSPRTGDPEAFF.

The chain employs TRBV9 and TRBJ2-3, with 7 bases matching TRBD1. The V segment lost 4 bases and the J segment 4 bases; nucleotides outside the gene matches: 6. CDR3 length: 14 residues. The V gene's germline CDR1 is SGDLS and CDR2 YYNGEE. The CDR3 here is CASSFDRVADTQYF. CDR3 nucleotide sequence: TGTGCCAGCAGCTTCGACAGGGTCGCAGATACGCAGTATTTT. Full variable domain (rest looked up from reference TRBV9 and TRBJ2-3): DSGVTQTPKHLITATGQRVTLRCSPRSGDLSVYWYQQSLDQGLQFLIQYYNGEERAKGNILERFSAQQFPDLHSELNLSSLELGDSALYFCASSFDRVADTQYFGPGTRLTVL.

This clone was detected only once. The rearrangement links TRBV5-1 to TRBJ2-7; D gene ambiguous. Germline V gene lookup returns CDR1 SGHRS and CDR2 YFSETQ. The V and J ends lost 4 bases and 3 bases respectively, with 17 bases between them. This CDR3 is 15 amino acids long. The DNA of the CDR3 is TGCGCCAGCAGCCTGGAAGGGCCACACGTCTACGAGCAGTACTTC. As protein: CASSLEGPHVYEQYF.

The chain is built from TRBV28 and TRBJ1-3; D is possibly TRBD1 (5 bases). Trimming left V 7 bases short and J 4 bases short, with 11 bases between. This CDR3 contains 13 residues. Germline V gene data show CDR1 as MDHEN and CDR2 as SYDVKM. CDR3 coding DNA: TGTGCCAGCACGCGGGGGAAGGGAAACACCATATATTTT. It encodes CASTRGKGNTIYF.

The rearrangement links TRBV5-4 to TRBJ1-1; D gene uncertain. CDR3 length: 14 amino acids. Germline CDR1 and CDR2: SGHNT and YYREEE (reference sequence). The V end lost 4 bases, the J end lost 1 base, and 11 bases lay between the germline ends. CDR3: CASSAAPWNTEAFF. The CDR3 coding sequence is TGTGCCAGCAGCGCCGCACCTTGGAACACTGAAGCTTTCTTT.

The chain employs TRBV6-5 and TRBJ2-3; TRBD2 might be the D (5 bases). The CDR3 spans 16 residues. From germline, CDR1 is MNHEY and CDR2 SVGAGI. Trimming stripped 2 bases from V and 1 base from J, with 13 bases between. CDR3 sequence (DNA): TGTGCCAGCAGTTACCAACTACTCGGGGGCACAGATACGCAGTATTTT. This encodes CASSYQLLGGTDTQYF.

In this sample, this clone turned up once. This chain connects TRBV5-1 to TRBJ2-1; 8 bases map to TRBD1. The CDR3 has 16 amino acids. V was clipped by 2 bases and J by 4 bases; unmatched bases: 8. Germline V CDR1 and CDR2: SGHRS, YFSETQ. Here the CDR3 DNA reads TGCGCCAGCAGCTTTGACGGACAGGGAGGTTACAATGAGCAGTTCTTC. It is translated as CASSFDGQGGYNEQFF.

The V and J genes are TRBV11-2 and TRBJ2-1, with TRBD2 matching over 7 bases. The CDR3 has 13 residues. Germline trimming cut 5 bases from V and 9 bases from J; bases unmatched to any gene: 7. The germline V gene has CDR1 SGHAT and CDR2 FQNNGV. The CDR3 region is CASSPTSVGEQFF. CDR3 DNA sequence: TGTGCCAGCAGCCCTACTAGCGTGGGTGAGCAGTTCTTC.

The gene calls are TRBV7-9 and TRBJ1-2; D remains unclear. Germline assignment: CDR1 SEHNR and CDR2 FQNEAQ (reference sequence). The CDR3 runs to 13 residues. The V gene lost 3 bases and the J gene lost 0 bases, with 5 bases spanning the gap. This CDR3 reads CASSLAPNYGYTF. The CDR3 DNA follows: TGTGCCAGCAGCTTGGCCCCTAACTATGGCTACACCTTC. The complete variable domain, with remaining parts taken from reference TRBV7-9 and TRBJ1-2, reads DTGVSQNPRHKITKRGQNVTFRCDPISEHNRLYWYRQTLGQGPEFLTYFQNEAQLEKSRLLSDRFSAERPKGSFSTLEIQRTEQGDSAMYLCASSLAPNYGYTFGSGTRLTVV.

The rearrangement links TRBV18 to TRBJ2-1; no clear D gene. The V and J ends lost 0 bases and 0 bases respectively, with 9 bases between them. Germline V lookup: CDR1 KGHSH, CDR2 LQKENI. The CDR3 covers 16 residues. As DNA, the CDR3 is TGTGCCAGCTCACCACCGAAACAGAGCTCCTACAATGAGCAGTTCTTC. It encodes CASSPPKQSSYNEQFF.

This chain joins TRBV6-6 and TRBJ2-5; D call uncertain. Trimming removed 3 bases at V and 2 bases at J, with 16 bases between. CDR3 size: 16 residues. Looked up from germline, CDR1 is MNHNY and CDR2 is SVGAGI (reference sequence). The CDR3 DNA sequence: TGTGCCAGCAGTTATCTCCTCGGGCAGAAACAAGAGACCCAGTACTTC. The encoded protein is CASSYLLGQKQETQYF.

This clone was picked up one time. V gene TRBV21-1 combines with J gene TRBJ2-7; the table's TRBD1 call for D was not verified on the DNA. TRBV21-1 is tagged as a pseudogene. The CDR3 has 14 amino acids. For the CDR3, the DNA is TGTGCCAGCAGCCAGGGGGCTTCGAACTACGAGCAGTACTTC. Amino acids: CASSQGASNYEQYF.

The chain combines TRBV5-1 with TRBJ2-3, with 7 positions matching TRBD2. Looked up from germline, CDR1 is SGHRS and CDR2 is YFSETQ. Unmatched junction bases numbered 2, after V lost 4 bases and J lost 3 bases. This CDR3 is 13 amino acids long. Here the CDR3 reads CASSGGGTDTQYF. The CDR3 coding sequence is TGCGCCAGCAGCGGGGGGGGGACAGATACGCAGTATTTT.

The chain combines TRBV15 with TRBJ1-5; D not resolved. CDR3 length equals 14 residues. Germline loops: CDR1 LNHNV, CDR2 YYDKDF (reference sequence). Trimming took off 1 base at V and 4 bases at J, with 8 bases between the two ends. The CDR3, as DNA: TGTGCCACCAGCAGAGGTCCGTCGAATCAGCCCCAGCATTTT. Its protein is CATSRGPSNQPQHF.

The chain carries TRBV19 and TRBJ2-7, with 7 bases lining up with TRBD1. The CDR3 loop spans 14 amino acids. The V gene's germline CDR1 is LNHDA and CDR2 SQIVND (reference sequence). The ends lost 6 bases at V and 6 bases at J; junction bases unmatched: 11. The CDR3 bases are TGTGCCAGTAGCAACCGACAGGGTCCTAGCGAGCAGTACTTC. This translates into CASSNRQGPSEQYF.

This clone was detected once. The chain combines TRBV5-1 with TRBJ1-2, with a tentative D call TRBD1 (6 bases). CDR1 is SGHRS, CDR2 YFSETQ, per germline. The V gene lost 6 bases and the J gene lost 8 bases, with 23 bases spanning the gap. There are 15 residues in the CDR3. CDR3 coding DNA: TGCGCCAGCACCCCGGCAGGGGCGCTAGTAGAGGGCTACACCTTC. Encoded protein: CASTPAGALVEGYTF.

CDR3 protein: CASSLSGGSYNEQFF. The CDR3 DNA sequence: TGTGCCAGCAGCTTGAGCGGGGGCTCCTACAATGAGCAGTTCTTC. The chain links TRBV7-3 to TRBJ2-1; TRBD2 agrees at 8 bases. CDR3 size: 15 residues. V was pared by 3 bases and J by 0 bases, with 1 base of the junction left unmatched. Germline V lookup: CDR1 SGHTA, CDR2 FQGTGA.

The V gene is TRBV5-6, the J gene TRBJ2-1; 7 bases are shared with TRBD2. This CDR3 contains 13 residues. With V trimmed by 7 bases and J by 5 bases, 6 bases remained unmatched. Germline V gene data show CDR1 as SGHDT and CDR2 as YYEEEE. The chain's CDR3 is CASRSGTNNEQFF. The CDR3 DNA reads TGTGCCAGCCGTTCCGGGACTAACAATGAGCAGTTCTTC.

This clone was counted a single time. J is TRBJ2-1 and V is TRBV7-6, with TRBD2 identical over 13 bases. With 5 bases clipped from V and 9 bases from J, the junction kept 7 bases outside the gene matches. CDR1 is SGHVS, CDR2 FNYEAQ, per germline. This CDR3 spans 15 amino acids. CDR3 sequence reads: CASSALAGGPVEQFF. The CDR3 DNA reads TGTGCCAGCAGCGCACTAGCGGGAGGGCCGGTTGAGCAGTTCTTC.

This clone showed up just once. This chain joins TRBV27 and TRBJ2-3; tentative D call: TRBD1 (6 bases). Per the germline V gene, CDR1 is MNHEY and CDR2 is SMNVEV (reference sequence). There are 13 residues in the CDR3. V lost 10 bases and J 1 base, leaving 12 bases between the germline ends. The CDR3 sequence is CAIRQAGTDTQYF. CDR3 sequence (DNA): TGTGCCATCAGACAGGCCGGCACAGATACGCAGTATTTT.

The V call is TRBV6-5, the J call TRBJ2-7; 9 bases map to TRBD1. The CDR3 covers 15 residues. After removal of 2 bases from V and 2 bases from J, the junction contained 4 bases not matched to a gene. Germline CDR1 and CDR2: MNHEY and SVGAGI. Here the CDR3 reads CASSYDGQGTYEQYF. The CDR3 coding sequence is TGTGCCAGCAGTTACGATGGACAGGGGACCTACGAGCAGTACTTC.

The rearrangement links TRBV5-8 to TRBJ1-5, with TRBD1 matching 8 bases. The V gene's germline CDR1 is SGHTS and CDR2 YDEGEE. V shed 5 bases and J 5 bases; nucleotides not matched to a gene: 9. There are 15 residues in the CDR3. The CDR3 reads CASSSGQVKDQPQHF. The CDR3 nucleotides are TGTGCCAGCAGTTCGGGACAGGTGAAGGATCAGCCCCAGCATTTT.

The chain employs TRBV2 and TRBJ2-7; D gene uncertain. Germline CDR1 SNHLY, CDR2 FYNNEI. There are 14 residues in the CDR3. V dropped 5 bases and J dropped 3 bases, with 14 bases sitting between them. The CDR3 protein is CASSRQQIIYEQYF. The CDR3 coding sequence is TGTGCCAGCAGTAGGCAACAAATAATCTACGAGCAGTACTTC.

The rearrangement uses TRBV2 and TRBJ1-6; D gene uncertain. Germline CDR1 is SNHLY and CDR2 is FYNNEI. V was trimmed by 5 bases and J by 7 bases, leaving 12 bases between them. The CDR3 has 14 residues. CDR3: CASSPSLWNSPLHF. The CDR3 DNA reads TGTGCCAGCAGTCCAAGTTTGTGGAATTCACCCCTCCACTTT.

V and J are TRBV19 and TRBJ2-7, with 10 bases fitting TRBD1. Germline V CDR1 and CDR2: LNHDA, SQIVND (reference sequence). V trimming: 5 bases; J trimming: 0 bases; junction bases outside the gene matches: 4. This CDR3 is built from 15 residues. The CDR3 DNA follows: TGTGCCAGTAGTCTACGGACAGGGGGCTCCTACGAGCAGTACTTC. Its protein product is CASSLRTGGSYEQYF.

Points on this clone: At one of its ends the junction is not consistent with the germline gene, which may arise from a read error. The rearrangement joins TRBV7-8 to TRBJ2-1; TRBD2 might be the D (5 bases). The CDR3 covers 13 residues. The V gene's germline CDR1 is SGHVS and CDR2 FQNEAQ. In nucleotides, the CDR3 is TGTGCCAGCAGCCTGGACTCCCACAATGAGCAGTTCTTC. Its translation: CASSLDSHNEQFF.

The chain uses TRBV7-9 and TRBJ1-1; TRBD1 matches at 7 bases. The CDR3 has 15 residues. V gave up 5 bases and J gave up 2 bases; unmatched junction bases: 8. CDR1 SEHNR and CDR2 FQNEAQ come from the germline V gene (reference sequence). CDR3 residues: CASSDPGQYNTEAFF. Written as DNA, the CDR3 is TGTGCCAGCAGCGATCCGGGACAGTATAACACTGAAGCTTTCTTT. Together with reference TRBV7-9 and TRBJ1-1, the CDR3 gives the full variable domain: DTGVSQNPRHKITKRGQNVTFRCDPISEHNRLYWYRQTLGQGPEFLTYFQNEAQLEKSRLLSDRFSAERPKGSFSTLEIQRTEQGDSAMYLCASSDPGQYNTEAFFGQGTRLTVV.

The chain employs TRBV5-1 and TRBJ1-2; 11 bases agree with TRBD1. Trimming removed 3 bases from V and 5 bases from J; junction bases left unmatched: 6. There are 15 residues in the CDR3. Germline values: CDR1 SGHRS, CDR2 YFSETQ. In DNA, the CDR3 is TGCGCCAGCAGCTCCGGACAGGGGGCCTTATATGGCTACACCTTC. Translating it yields CASSSGQGALYGYTF.

The chain has TRBV6-4 and TRBJ2-1; possibly TRBD2 for D (6 bases). This CDR3 is 16 amino acids long. Germline CDR1 and CDR2: MRHNA and SNTAGT. V was cut by 0 bases and J by 0 bases, with 9 bases left in between. The CDR3 spells CASSDSGGSSYNEQFF. The CDR3 nucleotides are TGTGCCAGCAGTGACTCGGGAGGATCCTCCTACAATGAGCAGTTCTTC.

The V call is TRBV9, the J call TRBJ2-4; maybe TRBD2 (5 bases). The V end lost 0 bases, the J end lost 3 bases, and 13 bases lay between the germline ends. This CDR3 has 16 residues. The germline gives CDR1 SGDLS, CDR2 YYNGEE. The CDR3 loop reads CASSVDEGAGKNIQYF. CDR3 nucleotide sequence: TGTGCCAGCAGCGTAGACGAGGGCGCTGGCAAAAACATTCAGTACTTC.

V is TRBV7-3 and J is TRBJ2-5; tentatively, D is TRBD2 (6 bases). This CDR3 spans 13 amino acids. The ends were cut back, 4 bases at V and 4 bases at J, with 10 bases in the middle. The germline gives CDR1 SGHTA, CDR2 FQGTGA. The CDR3 bases are TGTGCCAGCAGCTCCGGGGGAAGAGAGACCCAGTACTTC. Protein sequence: CASSSGGRETQYF.